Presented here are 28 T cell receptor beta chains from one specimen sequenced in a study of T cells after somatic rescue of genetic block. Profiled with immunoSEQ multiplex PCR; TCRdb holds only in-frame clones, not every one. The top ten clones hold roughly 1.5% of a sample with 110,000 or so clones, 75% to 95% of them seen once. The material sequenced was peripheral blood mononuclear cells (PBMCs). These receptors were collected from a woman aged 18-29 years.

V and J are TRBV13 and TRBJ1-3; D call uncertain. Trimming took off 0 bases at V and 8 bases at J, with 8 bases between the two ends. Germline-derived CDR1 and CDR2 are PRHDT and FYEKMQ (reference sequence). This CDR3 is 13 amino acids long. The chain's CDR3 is CASSLGGRDTIYF. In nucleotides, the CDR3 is TGTGCCAGCAGCTTAGGCGGACGGGACACCATATATTTT.

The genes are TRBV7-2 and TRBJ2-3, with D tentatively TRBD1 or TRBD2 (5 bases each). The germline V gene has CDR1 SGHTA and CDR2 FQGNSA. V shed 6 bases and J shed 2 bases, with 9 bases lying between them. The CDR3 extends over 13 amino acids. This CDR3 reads CASRPGPTDTQYF. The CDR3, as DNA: TGTGCCAGCAGACCGGGGCCCACAGATACGCAGTATTTT.

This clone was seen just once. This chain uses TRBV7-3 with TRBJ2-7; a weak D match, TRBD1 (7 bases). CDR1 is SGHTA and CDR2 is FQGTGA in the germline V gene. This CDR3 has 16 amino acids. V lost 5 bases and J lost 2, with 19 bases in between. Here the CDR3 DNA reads TGTGCCAGCAGCCCCCAGGGGGGTAGAATCCCCTACGAGCAGTACTTC. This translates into CASSPQGGRIPYEQYF.

The CDR3 DNA reads TGTGCCAGCAGCGTCCTACCCCGGGCCGAGCAGTACTTC. Translated, it gives CASSVLPRAEQYF. This chain links TRBV9 with TRBJ2-7; D remains ambiguous. The V and J ends lost 2 bases and 6 bases respectively, with 12 bases between them. Germline loops: CDR1 SGDLS, CDR2 YYNGEE. This CDR3 is built from 13 residues.

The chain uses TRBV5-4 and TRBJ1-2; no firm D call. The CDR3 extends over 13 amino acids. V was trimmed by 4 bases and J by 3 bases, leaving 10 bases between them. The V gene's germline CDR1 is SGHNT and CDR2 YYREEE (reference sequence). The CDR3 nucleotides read TGTGCCAGCAGCCCGGACGGCTACTATGGCTACACCTTC. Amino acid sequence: CASSPDGYYGYTF.

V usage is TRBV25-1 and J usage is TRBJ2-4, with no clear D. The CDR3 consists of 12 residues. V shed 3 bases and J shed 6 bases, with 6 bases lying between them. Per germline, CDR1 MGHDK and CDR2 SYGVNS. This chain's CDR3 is CASSEPGNIQYF. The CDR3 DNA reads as TGTGCCAGCAGTGAGCCGGGAAACATTCAGTACTTC.

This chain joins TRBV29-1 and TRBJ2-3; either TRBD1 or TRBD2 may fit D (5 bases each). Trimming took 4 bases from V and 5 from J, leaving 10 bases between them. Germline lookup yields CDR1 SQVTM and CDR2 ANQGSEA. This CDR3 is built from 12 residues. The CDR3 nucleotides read TGCAGCGTTGGGGGGAGAGGAGATACGCAGTATTTT. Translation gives CSVGGRGDTQYF.

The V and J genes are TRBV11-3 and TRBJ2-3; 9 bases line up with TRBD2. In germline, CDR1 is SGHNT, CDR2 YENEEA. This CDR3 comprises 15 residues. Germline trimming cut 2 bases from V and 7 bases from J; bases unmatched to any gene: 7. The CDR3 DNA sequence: TGTGCCAGCAGCTTAATCCCAGCGGGGGGTCATACGCAGTATTTT. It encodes CASSLIPAGGHTQYF.

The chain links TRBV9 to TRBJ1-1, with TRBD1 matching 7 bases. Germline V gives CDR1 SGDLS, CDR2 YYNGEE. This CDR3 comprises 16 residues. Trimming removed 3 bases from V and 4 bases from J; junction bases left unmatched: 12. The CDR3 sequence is CASSATTGAMGTEAFF. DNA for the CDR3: TGTGCCAGCAGCGCCACTACAGGGGCAATGGGCACTGAAGCTTTCTTT.

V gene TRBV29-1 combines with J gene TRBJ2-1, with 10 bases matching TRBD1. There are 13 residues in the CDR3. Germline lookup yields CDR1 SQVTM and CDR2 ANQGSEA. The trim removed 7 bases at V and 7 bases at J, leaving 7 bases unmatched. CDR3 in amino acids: CSAKTGGGNEQFF. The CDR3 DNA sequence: TGCAGCGCCAAGACAGGGGGCGGGAATGAGCAGTTCTTC.

The CDR3 region is CASSQDLGQGYNEQFF. CDR3 nucleotides: TGCGCCAGCAGCCAAGATCTCGGACAGGGGTACAATGAGCAGTTCTTC. The chain has TRBV4-3 and TRBJ2-1; 9 bases map to TRBD1. The V segment lost 0 bases and the J segment 4 bases; nucleotides outside the gene matches: 4. The CDR3 has 16 amino acids. Germline V gene sequence: CDR1 LGHNA, CDR2 YSLEER.

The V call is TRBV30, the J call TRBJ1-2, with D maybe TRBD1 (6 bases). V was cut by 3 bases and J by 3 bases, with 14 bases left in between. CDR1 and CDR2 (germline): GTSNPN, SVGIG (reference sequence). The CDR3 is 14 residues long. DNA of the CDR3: TGTGCCTGGAGGTATTCGGGGGCGTACTATGGCTACACCTTC. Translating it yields CAWRYSGAYYGYTF.

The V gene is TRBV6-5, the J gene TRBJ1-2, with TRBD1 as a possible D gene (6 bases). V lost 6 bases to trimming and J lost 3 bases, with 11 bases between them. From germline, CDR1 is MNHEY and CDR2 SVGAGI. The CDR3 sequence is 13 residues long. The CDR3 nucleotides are TGTGCCAGCAGCGGGGGGGCGCACTATGGCTACACCTTC. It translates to CASSGGAHYGYTF.

The CDR3 is CASSPYYSDTQYF. The CDR3 DNA follows: TGTGCCAGCAGCCCTTACTACTCCGATACGCAGTATTTT. The chain is built from TRBV5-4 and TRBJ2-3; D not resolved. V was shortened by 4 bases and J by 6 bases, with 12 bases between the two germline ends. This CDR3 spans 13 amino acids. CDR1 is SGHNT, CDR2 YYREEE, per germline (reference sequence).

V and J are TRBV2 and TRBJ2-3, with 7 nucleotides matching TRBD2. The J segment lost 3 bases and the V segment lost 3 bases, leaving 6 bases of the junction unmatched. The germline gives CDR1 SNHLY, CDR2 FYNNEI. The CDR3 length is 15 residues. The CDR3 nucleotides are TGTGCCAGCAGTGAGGGGCGGGGGAGGACAGATACGCAGTATTTT. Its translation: CASSEGRGRTDTQYF.

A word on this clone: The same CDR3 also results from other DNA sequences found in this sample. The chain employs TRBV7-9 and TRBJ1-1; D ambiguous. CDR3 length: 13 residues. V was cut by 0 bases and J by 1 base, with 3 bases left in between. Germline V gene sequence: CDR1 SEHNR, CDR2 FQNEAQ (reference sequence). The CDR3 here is CASSLAGNTEAFF. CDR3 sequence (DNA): TGTGCCAGCAGCTTAGCAGGGAACACTGAAGCTTTCTTT.

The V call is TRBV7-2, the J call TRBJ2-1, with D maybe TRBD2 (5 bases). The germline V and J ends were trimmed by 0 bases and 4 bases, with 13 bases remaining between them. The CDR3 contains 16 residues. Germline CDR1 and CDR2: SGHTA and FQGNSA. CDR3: CASSLARGRLYNEQFF. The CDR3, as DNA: TGTGCCAGCAGCTTAGCGCGAGGCCGACTATACAATGAGCAGTTCTTC.

The CDR3 sequence: CAWGVGVEQYF. The DNA for the CDR3 is TGTGCCTGGGGGGTCGGGGTCGAGCAGTACTTC. The chain is built from TRBV30 and TRBJ2-7, with D possibly TRBD2 on 5 matching bases. The CDR3 runs 11 residues. Trimming stripped 5 bases from V and 6 bases from J, with 11 bases between. CDR1 is GTSNPN, CDR2 SVGIG, per germline (reference sequence).

In nucleotides, the CDR3 is TGTGCCAGCACCCAGACTGAGGCCACCGGGGAGCTGTTTTTT. Amino acids: CASTQTEATGELFF. The chain recombines TRBV2 with TRBJ2-2; D uncertain. The CDR3 loop spans 14 amino acids. Trimming shortened V by 7 bases and J by 4 bases, and 13 bases separated the two germline ends. The germline CDR1 and CDR2 sequences are SNHLY and FYNNEI.

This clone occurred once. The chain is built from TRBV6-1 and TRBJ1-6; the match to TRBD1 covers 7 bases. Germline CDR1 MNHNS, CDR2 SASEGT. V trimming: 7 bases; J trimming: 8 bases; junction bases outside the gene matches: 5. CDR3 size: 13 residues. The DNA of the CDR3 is TGTGCCAGCACTGACAGGGTTTATTCACCCCTCCACTTT. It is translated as CASTDRVYSPLHF.

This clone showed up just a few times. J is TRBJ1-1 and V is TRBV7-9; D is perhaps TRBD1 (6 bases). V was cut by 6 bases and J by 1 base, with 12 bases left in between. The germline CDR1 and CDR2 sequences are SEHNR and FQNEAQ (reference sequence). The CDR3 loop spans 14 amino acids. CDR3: CASRAGAENTEAFF. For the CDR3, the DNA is TGTGCCAGCAGGGCGGGGGCGGAGAACACTGAAGCTTTCTTT.

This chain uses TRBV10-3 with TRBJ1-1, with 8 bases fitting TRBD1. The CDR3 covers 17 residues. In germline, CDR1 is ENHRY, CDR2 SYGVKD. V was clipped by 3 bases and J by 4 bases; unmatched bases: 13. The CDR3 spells CAISDPGQGGSGTEAFF. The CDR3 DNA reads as TGTGCCATCAGTGACCCCGGACAGGGAGGGTCGGGCACTGAAGCTTTCTTT.

The CDR3 DNA reads as TGTGCCAGCAGTGAGCTAGCGGGGGCTCAAGAGACCCAGTACTTC. Translating it yields CASSELAGAQETQYF. This rearrangement joins TRBV6-1 to TRBJ2-5; 10 nucleotides agree with TRBD2. Germline CDR1 and CDR2: MNHNS and SASEGT. Unmatched junction bases numbered 3, after V lost 3 bases and J lost 2 bases. This CDR3 comprises 15 residues.

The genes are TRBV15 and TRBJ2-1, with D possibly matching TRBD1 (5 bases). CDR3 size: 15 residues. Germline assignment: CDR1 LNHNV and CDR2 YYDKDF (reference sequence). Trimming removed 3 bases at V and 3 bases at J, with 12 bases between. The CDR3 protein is CATSSPRVGYNEQFF. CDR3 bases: TGTGCCACCAGCAGTCCCAGGGTGGGCTACAATGAGCAGTTCTTC.

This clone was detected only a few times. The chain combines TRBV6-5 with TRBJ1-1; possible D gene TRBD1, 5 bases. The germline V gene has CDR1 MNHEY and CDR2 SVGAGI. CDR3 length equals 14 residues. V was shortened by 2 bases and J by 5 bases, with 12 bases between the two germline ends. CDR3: CASSYAREGTEAFF. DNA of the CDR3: TGTGCCAGCAGTTACGCCCGGGAGGGGACTGAAGCTTTCTTT.

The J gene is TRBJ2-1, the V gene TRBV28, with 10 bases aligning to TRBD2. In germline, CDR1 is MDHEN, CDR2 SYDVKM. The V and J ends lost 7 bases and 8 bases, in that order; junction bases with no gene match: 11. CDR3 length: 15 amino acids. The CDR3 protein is CASTLGASGGDEQFF. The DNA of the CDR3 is TGTGCCAGCACCCTAGGAGCTAGCGGGGGTGATGAGCAGTTCTTC.

The CDR3 DNA is TGTGCCAGCAGTTACCACCCGCAGGGGGGGAGCACTGAAGCTTTCTTT. Its translation: CASSYHPQGGSTEAFF. The J gene is TRBJ1-1, the V gene TRBV6-5; 7 nucleotides match TRBD1. Per the germline V gene, CDR1 is MNHEY and CDR2 is SVGAGI. J lost 4 bases, V lost 2 bases, and 10 bases had no gene match. The CDR3 has 16 residues.

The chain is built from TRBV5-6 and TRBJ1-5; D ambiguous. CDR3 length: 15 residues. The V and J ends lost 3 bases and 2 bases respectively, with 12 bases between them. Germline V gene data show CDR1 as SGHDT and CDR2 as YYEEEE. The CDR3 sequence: CASSYGGTGNQPQHF. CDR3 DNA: TGTGCCAGCAGCTACGGTGGCACAGGCAATCAGCCCCAGCATTTT.